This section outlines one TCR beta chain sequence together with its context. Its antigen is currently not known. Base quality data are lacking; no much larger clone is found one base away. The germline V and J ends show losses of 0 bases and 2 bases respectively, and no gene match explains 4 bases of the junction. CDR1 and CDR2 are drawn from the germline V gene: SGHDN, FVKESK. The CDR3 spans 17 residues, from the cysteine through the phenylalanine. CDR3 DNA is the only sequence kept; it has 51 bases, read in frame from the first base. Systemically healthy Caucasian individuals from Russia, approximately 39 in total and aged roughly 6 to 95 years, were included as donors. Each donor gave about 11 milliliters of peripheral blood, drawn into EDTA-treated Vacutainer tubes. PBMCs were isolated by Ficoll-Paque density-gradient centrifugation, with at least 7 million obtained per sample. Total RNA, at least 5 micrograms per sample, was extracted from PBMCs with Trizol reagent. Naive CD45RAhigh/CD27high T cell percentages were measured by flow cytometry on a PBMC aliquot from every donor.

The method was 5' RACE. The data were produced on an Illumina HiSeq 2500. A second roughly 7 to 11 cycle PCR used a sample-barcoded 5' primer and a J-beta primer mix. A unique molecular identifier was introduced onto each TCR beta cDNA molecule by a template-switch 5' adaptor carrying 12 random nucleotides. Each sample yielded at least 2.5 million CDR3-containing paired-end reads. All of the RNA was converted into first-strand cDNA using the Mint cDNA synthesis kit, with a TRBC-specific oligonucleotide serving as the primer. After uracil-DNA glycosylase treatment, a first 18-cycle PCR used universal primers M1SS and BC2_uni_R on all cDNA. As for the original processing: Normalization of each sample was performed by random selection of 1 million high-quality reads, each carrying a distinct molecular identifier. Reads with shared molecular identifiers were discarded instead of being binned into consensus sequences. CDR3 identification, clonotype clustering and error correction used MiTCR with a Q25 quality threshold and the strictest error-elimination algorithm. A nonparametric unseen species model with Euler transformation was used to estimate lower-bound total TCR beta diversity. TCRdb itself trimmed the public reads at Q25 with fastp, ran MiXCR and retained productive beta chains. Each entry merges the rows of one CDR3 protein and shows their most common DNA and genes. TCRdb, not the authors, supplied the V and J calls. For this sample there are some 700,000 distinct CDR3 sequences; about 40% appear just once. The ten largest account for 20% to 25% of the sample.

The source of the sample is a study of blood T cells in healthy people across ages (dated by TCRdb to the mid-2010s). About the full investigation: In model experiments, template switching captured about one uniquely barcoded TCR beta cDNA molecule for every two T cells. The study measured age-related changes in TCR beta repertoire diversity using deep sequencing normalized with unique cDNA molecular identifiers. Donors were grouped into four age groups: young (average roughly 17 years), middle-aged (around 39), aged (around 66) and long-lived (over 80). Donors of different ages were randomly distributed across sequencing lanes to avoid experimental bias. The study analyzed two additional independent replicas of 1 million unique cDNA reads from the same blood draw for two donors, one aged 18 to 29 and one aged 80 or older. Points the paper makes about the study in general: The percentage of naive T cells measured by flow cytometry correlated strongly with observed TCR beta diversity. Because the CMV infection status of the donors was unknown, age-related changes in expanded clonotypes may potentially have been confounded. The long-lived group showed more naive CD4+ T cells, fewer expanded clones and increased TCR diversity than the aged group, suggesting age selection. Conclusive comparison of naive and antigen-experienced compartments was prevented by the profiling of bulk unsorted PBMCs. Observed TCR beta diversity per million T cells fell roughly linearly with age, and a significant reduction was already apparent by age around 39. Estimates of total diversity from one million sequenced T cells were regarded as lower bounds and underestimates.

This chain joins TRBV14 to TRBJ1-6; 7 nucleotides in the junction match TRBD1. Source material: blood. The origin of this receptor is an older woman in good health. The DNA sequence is TGTGCCAGCAGCCAAGACCTCACAGGGGCCTATAATTCACCCCTCCACTTT. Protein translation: CASSQDLTGAYNSPLHF.